This paragraph reports one T cell receptor beta chain. Germline loops: CDR1 SGHRS, CDR2 YFSETQ. The length of the CDR3 is 13 residues. The V gene lost 1 base and the J gene lost 6 bases, with 8 bases spanning the gap. These data come from a study of blood T cell repertoires in COVID-19. Study-wide context: Samples came from the United States, Italy and Spain, spanning acute and convalescent COVID-19. From T cells, B-cell-depleted T cells, or PBMCs came the material, which was cDNA or gDNA.

TCRdb's table, derived via immunoSEQ multiplex PCR, lists solely in-frame clones and lacks some. The table lists some 120,000 clones, approximately 81% of them singletons, with more than 5% in the top ten. This chain joins TRBV5-1 and TRBJ2-1; D uncertain. This sequence was found in a man aged 60-69 years with acute or convalescent COVID-19. Source material: peripheral blood. The CDR3: CASSLSRSNEQFF. DNA for the CDR3: TGCGCCAGCAGCTTGAGTCGGTCCAATGAGCAGTTCTTC. Filled out from reference TRBV5-1 and TRBJ2-1, the complete variable domain reads KAGVTQTPRYLIKTRGQQVTLSCSPISGHRSVSWYQQTPGQGLQFLFEYFSETQRNKGNFPGRFSGRQFSNSRSEMNVSTLELGDSALYLCASSLSRSNEQFFGPGTRLTVL.